The clone carrying this T cell receptor (beta chain) was seen once. PCR involved 60 Vbeta and 13 Jbeta primers. Produced via immunoSEQ multiplex PCR; TCRdb's table is partial and in-frame only. The sample lists around 110,000 clones; around 65% were seen once. This record comes from a study of cytomegalovirus exposure and HLA in healthy donors. The CDR3 is made up of 16 amino acids. From germline, CDR1 is SGHTA and CDR2 FQGNSA. V lost 0 bases and J lost 2, with 14 bases in between. V and J are TRBV7-2 and TRBJ2-7, with a tentative D call TRBD1 (6 bases). The sequenced sample was PBMCs. This sequence was found in a man younger than 30 in good health and CMV-seronegative. Here the CDR3 reads CASSLAAQGLPYEQYF. CDR3 in DNA: TGTGCCAGCAGCTTAGCGGCACAGGGCTTACCCTACGAGCAGTACTTC.